One and the same sample provided the 18 T cell receptor beta chains below, sequenced in a study of T cell responses to AZD1222 COVID-19 vaccine. The assay was immunoSEQ multiplex PCR, and TCRdb's table has in-frame clones only and misses some. The repertoire holds approximately 70,000 clones, with about 87% as singletons. Sequences were derived from peripheral blood, sampled 28 days after the second dose of the MenACWY control vaccine. Every receptor here comes from an adult who received the MenACWY meningococcal vaccine as a control.

This sequence joins TRBV5-1 and TRBJ2-3, with TRBD1 matching over 8 bases. The germline V gene has CDR1 SGHRS and CDR2 YFSETQ. Trimming removed 0 bases from V and 3 bases from J; junction bases left unmatched: 3. This CDR3 comprises 15 residues. The CDR3 spells CASSLDRGLTDTQYF. CDR3 bases: TGCGCCAGCAGCTTGGACAGGGGGTTGACAGATACGCAGTATTTT.

CDR3 loop: CASSADPWATLNEQFF. The CDR3 DNA follows: TGTGCCAGCAGCGCCGACCCTTGGGCCACTTTAAATGAGCAGTTCTTC. V usage is TRBV9 and J usage is TRBJ2-1; D unresolved. Trimming took off 3 bases at V and 7 bases at J, with 20 bases between the two ends. There are 16 residues in the CDR3. Germline CDR1 SGDLS, CDR2 YYNGEE.

The chain has TRBV30 and TRBJ2-3; tentative D call: TRBD2 (5 bases). This CDR3 contains 13 residues. Trimming stripped 4 bases from V and 2 bases from J, with 10 bases between. Germline V CDR1 and CDR2: GTSNPN, SVGIG (reference sequence). The CDR3 DNA is TGTGCCTGGAATCGGGGAGCCACAGATACGCAGTATTTT. It translates to CAWNRGATDTQYF.

This chain links TRBV12-3 or TRBV12-4 with TRBJ1-5; D unclear. The V end was cut by 5 bases, the J end by 6 bases, with 11 bases between. The CDR3 spans 13 residues. CDR3 sequence (DNA): TGTGCCAGCAGTCCAGCCGGGGTTCAGCCCCAGCATTTT. Its protein product is CASSPAGVQPQHF.

The chain has TRBV6-5 and TRBJ1-3, with D possibly being TRBD1 (6 bases). The CDR3 loop spans 13 amino acids. V was pared by 6 bases and J by 6 bases, with 12 bases between. Germline assignment: CDR1 MNHEY and CDR2 SVGAGI. The CDR3 spells CASRRGGENTIYF. Written as DNA, the CDR3 is TGTGCCAGCAGGAGGGGGGGTGAAAACACCATATATTTT.

A few counts support this clone. CDR3 nucleotides: TGTGCCAGCAGACCGACAGGATTTAATGAAAAACTGTTTTTT. It yields the protein CASRPTGFNEKLFF. V gene TRBV19 combines with J gene TRBJ1-4; D may be TRBD1 (6 bases). V was trimmed by 9 bases and J by 4 bases, leaving 15 bases between them. The CDR3 has 14 residues. Per germline, CDR1 LNHDA and CDR2 SQIVND (reference sequence).

CDR3 nucleotide sequence: TGTGCCAGCAGCCAAGAGGCGAGCTCCTACAATGAGCAGTTCTTC. Translated, it gives CASSQEASSYNEQFF. V and J are TRBV4-2 and TRBJ2-1; D not resolved. The length of the CDR3 is 15 residues. Germline values: CDR1 LGHNA, CDR2 YNFKEQ. V lost 0 bases and J lost 0, with 6 bases in between.

The chain is built from TRBV5-6 and TRBJ1-2; D may be TRBD1 (6 bases). Germline V gene sequence: CDR1 SGHDT, CDR2 YYEEEE. V shed 4 bases and J shed 1 base, with 17 bases lying between them. This CDR3 comprises 16 residues. This CDR3 is CASSPPQGTFNYGYTF. The CDR3 coding sequence is TGTGCCAGCAGCCCTCCTCAGGGGACGTTTAACTATGGCTACACCTTC.

The gene calls are TRBV19 and TRBJ1-4; no reliable D call. Per the germline V gene, CDR1 is LNHDA and CDR2 is SQIVND (reference sequence). V lost 5 bases and J lost 6, with 13 bases in between. The CDR3 sequence is 14 residues long. The CDR3 region is CASSGREKHEKLFF. In DNA form, the CDR3 reads TGTGCCAGTAGTGGTAGGGAAAAGCATGAAAAACTGTTTTTT.

The rearrangement joins TRBV9 to TRBJ2-7, with D possibly TRBD2 on 6 matching bases. The CDR3 consists of 15 residues. Germline CDR1 and CDR2: SGDLS and YYNGEE. The V and J ends lost 2 bases and 0 bases respectively, with 12 bases between them. For the CDR3, the DNA is TGTGCCAGCAGCGTCACGGGGGTACCCTCCTACGAGCAGTACTTC. It is translated as CASSVTGVPSYEQYF. Full variable domain (missing parts from reference TRBV9 and TRBJ2-7): DSGVTQTPKHLITATGQRVTLRCSPRSGDLSVYWYQQSLDQGLQFLIQYYNGEERAKGNILERFSAQQFPDLHSELNLSSLELGDSALYFCASSVTGVPSYEQYFGPGTRLTVT.

This rearrangement joins TRBV5-6 to TRBJ1-1; D is ambiguous. The CDR3 is 14 residues long. CDR1 and CDR2 (germline): SGHDT, YYEEEE. The V gene lost 1 base and the J gene lost 7 bases, with 14 bases spanning the gap. Here the CDR3 reads CASSLQEGINEAFF. For the CDR3, the DNA is TGTGCCAGCAGCTTGCAGGAGGGAATCAATGAAGCTTTCTTT.

The rearrangement joins TRBV2 to TRBJ2-7, with 8 bases matching TRBD1. This CDR3 region has 12 residues. Per the germline V gene, CDR1 is SNHLY and CDR2 is FYNNEI. J gave up 3 bases and V 8 bases, and 3 bases lay outside the gene matches. The CDR3 DNA reads as TGTGCCAGCCATGGACAGGGCTACGAGCAGTACTTC. As protein: CASHGQGYEQYF.

This rearrangement joins TRBV9 to TRBJ1-6; D perhaps matches TRBD1 (6 bases). Deletions cut 1 base from V and 7 bases from J, with 12 bases between. CDR1 and CDR2 (germline): SGDLS, YYNGEE. CDR3 size: 15 residues. The CDR3 loop reads CASSVLKGENSPLHF. DNA for the CDR3: TGTGCCAGCAGCGTATTGAAGGGGGAGAATTCACCCCTCCACTTT.

The genes are TRBV2 and TRBJ2-7; TRBD1 agrees at 10 bases. The CDR3 is 16 amino acids. Germline CDR1 SNHLY, CDR2 FYNNEI. With V trimmed by 3 bases and J by 2 bases, 7 bases remained unmatched. Here the CDR3 reads CASSDPAGTGAYEQYF. The CDR3 coding sequence is TGTGCCAGCAGTGATCCCGCCGGGACAGGGGCCTACGAGCAGTACTTC.

The chain recombines TRBV28 with TRBJ1-6, with 8 bases identical to TRBD1. This CDR3 region has 12 residues. The germline V gene has CDR1 MDHEN and CDR2 SYDVKM. V lost 8 bases to trimming and J lost 10 bases; unmatched junction nucleotides: 4. The CDR3: CASAGGGSPLHF. CDR3 DNA sequence: TGTGCCAGCGCAGGGGGCGGCTCACCCCTCCACTTT.

The J gene is TRBJ2-4, the V gene TRBV18, with D possibly matching TRBD2 (6 bases). V lost 8 bases and J lost 5, with 13 bases in between. Germline lookup yields CDR1 KGHSH and CDR2 LQKENI. This CDR3 is 13 amino acids long. CDR3 sequence (DNA): TGTGCCAGCCTAGAGGGACTGGAAAACATTCAGTACTTC. This gives the protein CASLEGLENIQYF. The full variable domain, completed using reference TRBV18 and TRBJ2-4, is NAGVMQNPRHLVRRRGQEARLRCSPMKGHSHVYWYRQLPEEGLKFMVYLQKENIIDESGMPKERFSAEFPKEGPSILRIQQVVRGDSAAYFCASLEGLENIQYFGAGTRLSVL.

This clone came up a few times. The chain joins TRBV6-1 to TRBJ1-1; D possibly corresponds to TRBD1 (5 bases). The V end was cut by 3 bases, the J end by 1 base, with 9 bases between. CDR3 length equals 14 residues. Germline assignment: CDR1 MNHNS and CDR2 SASEGT. CDR3 residues: CASSEPGGNTEAFF. CDR3 sequence (DNA): TGTGCCAGCAGTGAGCCCGGGGGGAACACTGAAGCTTTCTTT.

This clone was seen just once. This chain connects TRBV3-1 (or the pseudogene TRBV3-2) to TRBJ1-1; 9 nucleotides agree with TRBD1. Trimming removed 4 bases from V and 3 bases from J; junction bases left unmatched: 3. The germline CDR1 and CDR2 sequences are LGHDT and YNNKEL (reference sequence). The CDR3 contains 14 residues. DNA of the CDR3: TGTGCCAGCAGCCGTGGACAGGGGTACACTGAAGCTTTCTTT. Its protein is CASSRGQGYTEAFF.